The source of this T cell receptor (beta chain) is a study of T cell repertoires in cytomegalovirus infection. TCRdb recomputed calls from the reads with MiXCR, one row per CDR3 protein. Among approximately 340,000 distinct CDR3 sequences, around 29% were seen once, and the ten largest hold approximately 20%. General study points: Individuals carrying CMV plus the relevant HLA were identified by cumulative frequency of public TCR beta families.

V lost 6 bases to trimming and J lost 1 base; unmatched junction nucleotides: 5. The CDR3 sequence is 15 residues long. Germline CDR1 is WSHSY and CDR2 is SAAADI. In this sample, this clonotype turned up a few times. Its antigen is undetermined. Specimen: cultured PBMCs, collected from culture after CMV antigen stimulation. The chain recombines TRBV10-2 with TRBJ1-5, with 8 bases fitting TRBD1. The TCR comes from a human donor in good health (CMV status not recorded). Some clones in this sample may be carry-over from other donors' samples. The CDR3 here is CASRATGASNQPQHF. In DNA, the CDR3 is TGCGCCAGCAGGGCGACAGGGGCGAGCAATCAGCCCCAGCATTTT.